The next 20 T cell receptor beta chains were all read from a single sample in a study of blood T cell repertoires in COVID-19. This table comes from immunoSEQ multiplex PCR, and its TCRdb copy is limited to in-frame clones, with some not included. The sample consists of around 120,000 clones, around 63% of them appearing once. Specimen: peripheral blood. These receptors were obtained from a woman in her seventies with acute or convalescent COVID-19.

The chain links TRBV6-5 to TRBJ2-1; D perhaps matches TRBD1 (6 bases). The CDR3 covers 15 residues. The germline V and J ends were trimmed by 6 bases and 1 base, with 13 bases remaining between them. CDR1 and CDR2 (germline): MNHEY, SVGAGI. The CDR3 protein is CASSKTGFSYNEQFF. In nucleotides, the CDR3 is TGTGCCAGCAGCAAGACAGGTTTTTCCTACAATGAGCAGTTCTTC.

The chain recombines TRBV2 with TRBJ2-4, with TRBD2 as a possible D gene (5 bases). The ends were cut back, 5 bases at V and 0 bases at J, with 8 bases in the middle. Germline V gene data show CDR1 as SNHLY and CDR2 as FYNNEI. This CDR3 region has 14 residues. CDR3 DNA sequence: TGTGCCAGCAGTTCGAGGGTAGCCAAAAACATTCAGTACTTC. Protein sequence: CASSSRVAKNIQYF.

The chain combines TRBV30 with TRBJ1-1; no firm D call. The V gene lost 2 bases and the J gene lost 4 bases, with 8 bases spanning the gap. This CDR3 has 12 residues. The germline V gene has CDR1 GTSNPN and CDR2 SVGIG (reference sequence). The CDR3 coding sequence is TGTGCCTGGAGTTTGGGGAGCACTGAAGCTTTCTTT. It yields the protein CAWSLGSTEAFF. Drawing the rest from reference TRBV30 and TRBJ1-1, the complete variable domain is SQTIHQWPATLVQPVGSPLSLECTVEGTSNPNLYWYRQAAGRGLQLLFYSVGIGQISSEVPQNLSASRPQDRQFILSSKKLLLSDSGFYLCAWSLGSTEAFFGQGTRLTVV.

The chain has TRBV5-1 and TRBJ2-7; 10 positions match TRBD1. With 4 bases clipped from V and 5 bases from J, the junction kept 12 bases outside the gene matches. CDR3 length equals 16 residues. CDR1 is SGHRS and CDR2 is YFSETQ in the germline V gene. The CDR3 nucleotides are TGCGCCAGCAGCCTAGGATATGGGACAGGGGTTCACGAGCAGTACTTC. Translating it yields CASSLGYGTGVHEQYF.

The chain links TRBV3-1 (or the pseudogene TRBV3-2) to TRBJ2-3, with 9 positions matching TRBD2. V lost 7 bases and J lost 0; bases outside the gene matches: 8. Germline V gene data show CDR1 as LGHDT and CDR2 as YNNKEL (reference sequence). The CDR3 covers 16 residues. The CDR3, as DNA: TGTGCCAGCACCGGCTTAGCGGGGGAAAGCACAGATACGCAGTATTTT. It codes for CASTGLAGESTDTQYF.

The chain couples TRBV19 to TRBJ2-7, with 8 bases that match TRBD1. The CDR3 is 13 residues long. J was trimmed by 2 bases and V by 5 bases; bases with no gene match: 2. The germline V gene encodes CDR1 LNHDA and CDR2 SQIVND (reference sequence). CDR3 sequence reads: CASSPQGAYEQYF. CDR3 DNA sequence: TGTGCCAGTAGTCCACAGGGGGCCTACGAGCAGTACTTC.

This clone has more than one count but fewer than ten. This sequence joins TRBV4-1 and TRBJ1-2, with D unresolved. The germline V and J ends were trimmed by 0 bases and 1 base, with 9 bases remaining between them. The CDR3 runs to 15 residues. Germline V gives CDR1 MGHRA, CDR2 YSYEKL. CDR3 amino acids: CASSQDGAVNYGYTF. DNA of the CDR3: TGCGCCAGCAGCCAAGATGGAGCCGTTAACTATGGCTACACCTTC.

This chain uses TRBV3-1 (or the pseudogene TRBV3-2) with TRBJ2-7, with D possibly matching TRBD1 (6 bases). Germline CDR1 and CDR2: LGHDT and YNNKEL (reference sequence). V was shortened by 2 bases and J by 2 bases, with 19 bases between the two germline ends. This CDR3 has 17 amino acids. DNA for the CDR3: TGTGCCAGCAGCCAACTACCCAGAGACAGGTTTGCCTACGAGCAGTACTTC. As protein: CASSQLPRDRFAYEQYF.

As concerns this clone: Other nucleotide sequences in the sample specify the same CDR3. This chain connects TRBV4-3 to TRBJ2-7; perhaps TRBD2 as D (5 bases). V lost 0 bases and J 4 bases, leaving 7 bases between the germline ends. The V gene's germline CDR1 is LGHNA and CDR2 YSLEER. The CDR3 contains 13 residues. The CDR3: CASSQERRYEQYF. Here the CDR3 DNA reads TGCGCCAGCAGCCAAGAGAGGAGGTACGAGCAGTACTTC.

This chain joins TRBV12-3 or TRBV12-4 and TRBJ2-5; TRBD1 matches at 8 bases. V lost 3 bases, J lost 5 bases, and 2 bases stayed unmatched. This CDR3 spans 13 amino acids. CDR3 nucleotide sequence: TGTGCCAGCAGTTTTGACAGGGGTGAGACCCAGTACTTC. This encodes CASSFDRGETQYF.

The rearrangement uses TRBV28 and TRBJ2-1, with D possibly matching TRBD1 (6 bases). This CDR3 contains 12 residues. V was shortened by 5 bases and J by 9 bases, with 11 bases between the two germline ends. Germline V gene sequence: CDR1 MDHEN, CDR2 SYDVKM. CDR3 DNA: TGTGCCAGCAGTAGACAGGTCGGTGAGCAGTTCTTC. Translated: CASSRQVGEQFF.

The V call is TRBV19, the J call TRBJ2-7; 9 nucleotides line up with TRBD2. The CDR3 length is 14 residues. Unmatched junction bases numbered 9, after V lost 5 bases and J lost 7 bases. The germline gives CDR1 LNHDA, CDR2 SQIVND (reference sequence). As DNA, the CDR3 is TGTGCCAGTAGTCCGGTAGCGGGAGTTGGGGAGCAGTACTTC. Amino acids: CASSPVAGVGEQYF.

This clone was found once. The gene calls are TRBV10-1 and TRBJ2-1; 10 bases align to TRBD2. CDR1 and CDR2 (germline): WNHNN, SYGVQD (reference sequence). V trimming: 6 bases; J trimming: 10 bases; junction bases outside the gene matches: 6. The CDR3 is made up of 13 amino acids. CDR3: CASSPSGGSEQFF. CDR3 DNA: TGCGCCAGCAGCCCTAGCGGGGGTTCCGAGCAGTTCTTC.

The chain carries TRBV6-5 and TRBJ2-1, with 11 bases matching TRBD2. Germline assignment: CDR1 MNHEY and CDR2 SVGAGI. The CDR3 covers 15 residues. V was clipped by 2 bases and J by 12 bases; unmatched bases: 9. The CDR3 nucleotides read TGTGCCAGCAGTTACCCGGCTAGCGGGGGGACCCCGCAGTTCTTC. This encodes CASSYPASGGTPQFF.

The genes are TRBV13 and TRBJ2-7, with D possibly TRBD2 on 7 matching bases. Germline assignment: CDR1 PRHDT and CDR2 FYEKMQ (reference sequence). This CDR3 contains 16 residues. V was pared by 0 bases and J by 4 bases, with 16 bases between. The CDR3 region is CASSLGDAGAGYEQYF. The CDR3 DNA reads as TGTGCCAGCAGCTTAGGGGATGCGGGGGCAGGGTACGAGCAGTACTTC.

The chain uses TRBV19 and TRBJ1-4; D is uncertain. This CDR3 has 12 amino acids. CDR1 is LNHDA, CDR2 SQIVND, per germline (reference sequence). Trimming pared 9 bases from V and 5 bases from J, leaving 10 bases between. The CDR3: CASGRGNEKLFF. The CDR3 nucleotides are TGTGCCAGCGGACGAGGGAATGAAAAACTGTTTTTT.

This clone was found a few times. The chain carries TRBV7-2 and TRBJ2-1; 11 bases are a match to TRBD1. Unmatched junction bases numbered 13, after V lost 5 bases and J lost 7 bases. The CDR3 runs to 17 residues. From germline, CDR1 is SGHTA and CDR2 FQGNSA. Here the CDR3 DNA reads TGTGCCAGCAGCCCCTTTAGCTCCGGGACAGGGGGGAATGAGCAGTTCTTC. Translation: CASSPFSSGTGGNEQFF.

This clone was seen only once. This sequence joins TRBV27 and TRBJ2-1; 9 bases are shared with TRBD2. CDR1 is MNHEY, CDR2 SMNVEV, per germline (reference sequence). This CDR3 is built from 19 residues. V was pared by 6 bases and J by 0 bases, with 15 bases of the junction left unmatched. CDR3 protein: CASSLPSSGTTSSYNEQFF. DNA for the CDR3: TGTGCCAGCAGCCTGCCTTCTAGCGGGACTACTAGCTCCTACAATGAGCAGTTCTTC.

The chain has TRBV29-1 and TRBJ1-1; maybe TRBD1 (5 bases). Germline V gene sequence: CDR1 SQVTM, CDR2 ANQGSEA. Trimming removed 6 bases from V and 4 bases from J, with 9 bases in between. CDR3 length: 11 residues. CDR3: CSVAGFTEAFF. The CDR3 DNA reads as TGCAGCGTCGCAGGGTTCACTGAAGCTTTCTTT. Looking up the rest from reference TRBV29-1 and TRBJ1-1 gives the full variable domain: SAVISQKPSRDICQRGTSLTIQCQVDSQVTMMFWYRQQPGQSLTLIATANQGSEATYESGFVIDKFPISRPNLTFSTLTVSNMSPEDSSIYLCSVAGFTEAFFGQGTRLTVV.

The rearrangement joins TRBV6-5 to TRBJ1-4, with 10 bases that match TRBD1. The trim removed 6 bases at V and 7 bases at J, leaving 5 bases unmatched. CDR1 is MNHEY and CDR2 is SVGAGI in the germline V gene. The CDR3 loop spans 14 amino acids. CDR3 nucleotide sequence: TGTGCCAGCAGGGACAGGGGGTTTGGTGAAAAACTGTTTTTT. Translated: CASRDRGFGEKLFF.